This is a list of T cell receptor beta chains from one sample in a study of OX40 agonist ivuxolimab in advanced cancers. The protocol was immunoSEQ multiplex PCR, while the TCRdb copy is restricted to in-frame clones and leaves out a portion. The sample yields approximately 35,000 clones, approximately 90% seen once. The sequenced sample was CD4+ or CD8+ T cells sorted from blood, obtained in a trial of the OX40 agonist ivuxolimab. The receptors shown here come from an adult with an advanced solid tumor such as melanoma, head and neck, liver or kidney cancer. Each CDR3 is given with its conserved first and last residue. A D gene is named only where the DNA matches it firmly. The size field is filled for only some rows; it gives once, few, many or a size class.

V gene	clone size	J gene	D gene	CDR3 DNA	CDR3 protein
TRBV19	-	TRBJ1-4	-	TGTGCCAGTAGTATAGGCTCAAGGGGGGATGAAAAACTGTTTTTT	CASSIGSRGDEKLFF
TRBV27	-	TRBJ2-1	TRBD2	TGTGCCAGCAGTCCCGGGACTAGCGGGACCAATGAGCAGTTCTTC	CASSPGTSGTNEQFF
TRBV14	medium-sized	TRBJ2-7	TRBD2	TGTGCCAGCAGCCCGGGAGGGAGCGGGAGGTTCTACGAGCAGTACTTC	CASSPGGSGRFYEQYF
TRBV7-9	-	TRBJ2-7	TRBD1	TGTGCCAGCAGCGGGGACAGCCACAGCTCCTACGAGCAGTACTTC	CASSGDSHSSYEQYF
TRBV10-3	-	TRBJ2-7	-	TGTGCCATCAGTGAGGGGGAGCAAAGTCCCTACGAGCAGTACTTC	CAISEGEQSPYEQYF
TRBV7-9	-	TRBJ2-5	TRBD2	TGTGCCAGCAGCTCCCGGACTAGTTTGGAGACCCAGTACTTC	CASSSRTSLETQYF
TRBV30	few	TRBJ2-7	-	TGTGCCTGGAGTGACGGGACCGGCAACGAGCAGTACTTC	CAWSDGTGNEQYF
TRBV29-1	-	TRBJ2-7	TRBD2	TGCAGCGTTACGGGACTAGCGGGAGCCGAGCAGTACTTC	CSVTGLAGAEQYF
TRBV21-1	-	TRBJ2-7	-	TGTGCCAGCAGCAAAGAACGGCTATTGAGCTCCTACGAGCAGTACTTC	CASSKERLLSSYEQYF
TRBV11-2	-	TRBJ2-3	-	TGTGCCAGCAGCTTCCCCACAGGCTTTAGCACAGATACGCAGTATTTT	CASSFPTGFSTDTQYF
TRBV6-6	-	TRBJ2-1	-	TGTGCCAGCAGTTTGGGGGCCGGGACCACCAATGAGCAGTTCTTC	CASSLGAGTTNEQFF
TRBV5-6	few	TRBJ1-1	-	TGTGCCAGCAGCCCCGCGGGCCCTGACACTGAAGCTTTCTTT	CASSPAGPDTEAFF
TRBV7-9	once	TRBJ2-2	-	TGTGCCAGCAGCATCGACGGCACCGGGGAGCTGTTTTTT	CASSIDGTGELFF
TRBV10-1	-	TRBJ2-2	-	TGCGCCAGCAGTGATTTTCGGGGGAACACCGGGGAGCTGTTTTTT	CASSDFRGNTGELFF
TRBV9	-	TRBJ2-3	-	TGTGCCAGCAGCGCCCCTCCAAGAGATACGCAGTATTTT	CASSAPPRDTQYF
TRBV5-1	-	TRBJ2-7	TRBD1	TGCGCCAGCAGCCGGGGACAGAGCTACGAGCAGTACTTC	CASSRGQSYEQYF
TRBV4-1	-	TRBJ2-7	-	TGCGCCAGCAGCCAAACGACCGGGACGGCACGAGACGAGCAGTACTTC	CASSQTTGTARDEQYF
TRBV6-5	-	TRBJ1-3	TRBD1	TGTGCCAGCAGTTATGGACAGGGAGTAAACACCATATATTTT	CASSYGQGVNTIYF
TRBV11-2	-	TRBJ2-7	-	TGTGCCAGCAGCTTAGCTTCTATAGAGCAGTACTTC	CASSLASIEQYF
TRBV7-6	-	TRBJ2-5	-	TGTGCCAGCAGCTTAGCGTACCAGGGGCAAGAGACCCAGTACTTC	CASSLAYQGQETQYF
TRBV27	-	TRBJ1-2	-	TGTGCCAGCAGTCCGGGACAAAGCTATGGCTACACCTTC	CASSPGQSYGYTF
TRBV27	-	TRBJ2-7	TRBD1	TGTGCCAGCAGTCTCTTGACAGGGGTCCACGAGCAGTACTTC	CASSLLTGVHEQYF
TRBV27	-	TRBJ1-5	TRBD1	TGTGCCAGCAGTTTAACACGAGGGGGCAATCGGCCCCAGCATTTT	CASSLTRGGNRPQHF
TRBV11-2	-	TRBJ2-1	-	TGTGCCAGCAGCTTAGCAGGGTTCGGCTCCTACAATGAGCAGTTCTTC	CASSLAGFGSYNEQFF
TRBV2	-	TRBJ2-1	-	TGTGCCAGCGGGAAGGGGAATGAGCAGTTCTTC	CASGKGNEQFF
TRBV9	-	TRBJ1-1	-	TGTGCCACCGCGAAGACACTGAACACTGAAGCTTTCTTT	CATAKTLNTEAFF
TRBV5-1	-	TRBJ1-3	TRBD1	TGCGCCAGCAGCCAGGGACAGAACGGAAACACCATATATTTT	CASSQGQNGNTIYF
TRBV9	-	TRBJ2-7	-	TGTGCCAGCAGCCCGAGACTGACCTACGAGCAGTACTTC	CASSPRLTYEQYF
TRBV7-9	-	TRBJ2-7	-	TGTGCCAGCAGCTTAACGGCAGGCGGCTCCTACGAGCAGTACTTC	CASSLTAGGSYEQYF
TRBV5-6	-	TRBJ2-1	-	TGTGCCAGCAGCTACGGTGGAGGCCTATTTCGGGCCGTCGATGAGCAGTTCTTC	CASSYGGGLFRAVDEQFF
TRBV11-2	-	TRBJ1-1	-	TGTGCCAGCAGCGCCTTGGGGGAGAACACTGAAGCTTTCTTT	CASSALGENTEAFF
TRBV28	-	TRBJ1-6	-	TGTGCCAGCGCCCTAGGGGGGGCAAATTCACCCCTCCACTTT	CASALGGANSPLHF
TRBV10-2	-	TRBJ2-1	-	TGCGCCAGCAGTGAGACAGGTGACGGCAAGCAGTTCTTC	CASSETGDGKQFF
TRBV6-1	-	TRBJ2-2	TRBD1	TGTGCCAGTTCCGGGACAGGGTTGCCCGGGGAGCTGTTTTTT	CASSGTGLPGELFF
TRBV29-1	once	TRBJ2-5	-	TGCAGCGTTGTCCCACTCACCCAAGAGACCCAGTACTTC	CSVVPLTQETQYF
TRBV27	-	TRBJ1-5	TRBD1	TGTGCCAGCAGTTTATTCGGGACAGAGCTGCTGCCCCAGCATTTT	CASSLFGTELLPQHF
TRBV28	-	TRBJ2-7	-	TGTGCCAGCAGTAGGGACGCTTACGAGCAGTACTTC	CASSRDAYEQYF
TRBV7-6	-	TRBJ2-3	-	TGTGCCAGCAGCTTAGGCTCAGTCAGTACGCAGTATTTT	CASSLGSVSTQYF
TRBV14	once	TRBJ2-7	-	TGTGCCAGCAGCTTGAAGACTCAATACGAGCAGTACTTC	CASSLKTQYEQYF
TRBV19	-	TRBJ1-5	-	TGTGCCAGTAGTATACAAAACAGAGATCAGCCCCAGCATTTT	CASSIQNRDQPQHF
TRBV2	once	TRBJ1-3	-	TGTGCCAGCAGTGAACCTCCGCACGTAGGTGACACCATATATTTT	CASSEPPHVGDTIYF
TRBV29-1	-	TRBJ1-5	-	TGCAGCGTTGAGAGGCACCGGGCCCTAAGGGGCAATCAGCCCCAGCATTTT	CSVERHRALRGNQPQHF
TRBV19	-	TRBJ2-3	TRBD2	TGTGCCAGTAGTATAGGGACTAGCGGGAACACCGGCACGCAGTATTTT	CASSIGTSGNTGTQYF
TRBV28	-	TRBJ2-7	TRBD2	TGTGCCAGCAGGGACCTGGGACTAGCGGGAACTGGCGAGCAGTACTTC	CASRDLGLAGTGEQYF
TRBV5-6	-	TRBJ2-7	-	TGTGCCAGCAGTCCAGGGCCCTCCTACGGGCAGTACTTC	CASSPGPSYGQYF
TRBV11-2	few	TRBJ1-1	-	TGTGCCAGCAGCTTTGGAAACCCCAACACTGAAGCTTTCTTT	CASSFGNPNTEAFF
TRBV11-2	-	TRBJ2-3	-	TGTGCCAGCAGCTTAGAAGCTCTAGCACGGGATACGCAGTATTTT	CASSLEALARDTQYF
TRBV19	-	TRBJ2-7	-	TGTGCCAGTAGCCCAGGGACCAGGGGCCTAACGTCTTACGAGCAGTACTTC	CASSPGTRGLTSYEQYF
TRBV19	-	TRBJ1-3	TRBD1	TGTGCCAGTAAGACAGGGGGATATTCCGGAAACACCATATATTTT	CASKTGGYSGNTIYF
TRBV30	-	TRBJ1-1	TRBD1	TGTGCCTGGTTGGGACAGAACTGGGGCACTGAAGCTTTCTTT	CAWLGQNWGTEAFF
TRBV30	once	TRBJ2-3	-	TGTGCCTGGAGACAGGGAGGCACAGATACGCAGTATTTT	CAWRQGGTDTQYF
TRBV28	-	TRBJ1-3	-	TGTGCCAGCAGTGCTATCGACAGGACCTCTGGAAACACCATATATTTT	CASSAIDRTSGNTIYF
TRBV19	-	TRBJ1-6	-	TGTGCCAGTGGTCCCGGGACACCCCTTTCACCCCTCCACTTT	CASGPGTPLSPLHF
TRBV7-9	-	TRBJ2-1	TRBD1	TGTGCCAGCAGCAGGACAGGGGACAGTGAGCAGTTCTTC	CASSRTGDSEQFF